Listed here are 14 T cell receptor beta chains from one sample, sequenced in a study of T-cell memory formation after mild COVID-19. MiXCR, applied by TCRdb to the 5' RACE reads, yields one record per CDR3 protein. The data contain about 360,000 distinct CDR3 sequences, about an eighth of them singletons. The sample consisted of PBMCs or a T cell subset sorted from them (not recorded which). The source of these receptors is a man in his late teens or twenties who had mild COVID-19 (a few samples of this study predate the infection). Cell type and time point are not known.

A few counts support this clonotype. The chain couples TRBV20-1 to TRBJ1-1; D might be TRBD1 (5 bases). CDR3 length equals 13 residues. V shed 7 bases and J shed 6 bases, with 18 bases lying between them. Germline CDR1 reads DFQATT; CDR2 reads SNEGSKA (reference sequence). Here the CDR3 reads CSVISPVGAEAFF. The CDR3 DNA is TGCAGTGTCATAAGTCCCGTAGGGGCTGAAGCTTTCTTT.

CDR3 protein: CATSDARQANTGELFF. In DNA form, the CDR3 reads TGTGCCACCAGTGACGCCCGGCAGGCGAACACCGGGGAGCTGTTTTTT. This chain uses TRBV24-1 with TRBJ2-2; D not resolved. Per the germline V gene, CDR1 is KGHDR and CDR2 is SFDVKD. Between the trimmed V and J ends, which lost 4 bases and 0 bases, there was a span of 11 bases. The CDR3 extends over 16 amino acids.

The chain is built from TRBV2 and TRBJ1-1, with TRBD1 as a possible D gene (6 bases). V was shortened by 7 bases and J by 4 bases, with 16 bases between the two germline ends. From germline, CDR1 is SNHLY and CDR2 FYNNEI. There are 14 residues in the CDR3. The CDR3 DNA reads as TGTGCCAGCACGACCGGGGGCAGGGGCACTGAAGCTTTCTTT. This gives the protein CASTTGGRGTEAFF. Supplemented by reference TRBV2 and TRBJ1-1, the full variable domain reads EPEVTQTPSHQVTQMGQEVILRCVPISNHLYFYWYRQILGQKVEFLVSFYNNEISEKSEIFDDQFSVERPDGSNFTLKIRSTKLEDSAMYFCASTTGGRGTEAFFGQGTRLTVV.

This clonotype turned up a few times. In DNA, the CDR3 is TGTGCCAGCAGCTTATTTCTGGTGATTAAGAACACTGAAGCTTTCTTT. This translates into CASSLFLVIKNTEAFF. The rearrangement joins TRBV7-9 to TRBJ1-1; no firm D call. V was shortened by 2 bases and J by 1 base, with 14 bases between the two germline ends. The germline gives CDR1 SEHNR, CDR2 FQNEAQ (reference sequence). This CDR3 region has 16 residues.

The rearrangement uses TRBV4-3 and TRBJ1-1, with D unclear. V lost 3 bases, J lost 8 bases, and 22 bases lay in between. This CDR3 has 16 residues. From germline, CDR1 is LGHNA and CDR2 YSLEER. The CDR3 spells CASSQTRYEGTGEAFF. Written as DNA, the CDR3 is TGCGCCAGCAGCCAGACAAGATATGAGGGTACTGGAGAAGCTTTCTTT.

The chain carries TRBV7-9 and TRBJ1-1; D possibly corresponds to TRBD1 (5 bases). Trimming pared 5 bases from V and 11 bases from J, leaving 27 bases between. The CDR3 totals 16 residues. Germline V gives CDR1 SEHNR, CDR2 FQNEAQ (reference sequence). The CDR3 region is CASSTTPGTHINHAFF. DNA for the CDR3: TGTGCCAGCAGCACGACCCCCGGGACTCATATTAACCACGCTTTCTTT. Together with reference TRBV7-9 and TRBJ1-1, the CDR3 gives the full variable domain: DTGVSQNPRHKITKRGQNVTFRCDPISEHNRLYWYRQTLGQGPEFLTYFQNEAQLEKSRLLSDRFSAERPKGSFSTLEIQRTEQGDSAMYLCASSTTPGTHINHAFFGQGTRLTVV.

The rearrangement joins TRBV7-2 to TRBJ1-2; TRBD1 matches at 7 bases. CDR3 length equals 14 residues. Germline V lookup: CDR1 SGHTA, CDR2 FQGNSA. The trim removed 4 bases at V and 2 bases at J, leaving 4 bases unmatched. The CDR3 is CASSSYRGNYGYTF. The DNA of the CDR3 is TGTGCCAGCAGCTCTTACAGGGGAAACTATGGCTACACCTTC.

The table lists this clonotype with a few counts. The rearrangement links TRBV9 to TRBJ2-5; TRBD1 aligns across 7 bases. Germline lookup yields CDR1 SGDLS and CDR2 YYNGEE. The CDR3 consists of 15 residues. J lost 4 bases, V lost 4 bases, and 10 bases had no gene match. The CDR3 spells CASSPPTGVIETQYF. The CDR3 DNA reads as TGTGCCAGCAGCCCCCCCACAGGGGTAATAGAGACCCAGTACTTC.

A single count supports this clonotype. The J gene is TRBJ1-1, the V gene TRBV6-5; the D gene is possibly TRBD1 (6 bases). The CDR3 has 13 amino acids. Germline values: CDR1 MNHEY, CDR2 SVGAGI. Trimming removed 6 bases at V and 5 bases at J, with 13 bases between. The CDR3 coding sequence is TGTGCCAGCAGAAATACAGGGAGGACTGAAGCTTTCTTT. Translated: CASRNTGRTEAFF.

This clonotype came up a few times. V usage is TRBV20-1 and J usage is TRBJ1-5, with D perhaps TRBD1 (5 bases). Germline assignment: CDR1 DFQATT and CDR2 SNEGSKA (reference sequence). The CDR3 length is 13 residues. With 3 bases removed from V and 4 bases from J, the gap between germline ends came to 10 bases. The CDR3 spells CSARRAGNQPQHF. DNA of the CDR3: TGCAGTGCTAGGAGAGCAGGGAATCAGCCCCAGCATTTT.

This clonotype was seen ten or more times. In DNA form, the CDR3 reads TGTGCCAGCAGTTACCAGGAGAACACTGAAGCTTTCTTT. It yields the protein CASSYQENTEAFF. The chain links TRBV6-2 or TRBV6-3 to TRBJ1-1; no definite D call. In germline, CDR1 is MNHEY, CDR2 SVGEGT. Between the trimmed V and J ends, which lost 2 bases and 1 base, there was a span of 5 bases. There are 13 residues in the CDR3.

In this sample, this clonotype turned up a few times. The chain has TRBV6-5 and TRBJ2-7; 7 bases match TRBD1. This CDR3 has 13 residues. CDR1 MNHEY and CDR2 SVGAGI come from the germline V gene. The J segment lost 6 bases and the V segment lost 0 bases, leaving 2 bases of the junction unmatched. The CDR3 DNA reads TGTGCCAGCAGTTACTCGACAGGGTTCGAGCAGTACTTC. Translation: CASSYSTGFEQYF.

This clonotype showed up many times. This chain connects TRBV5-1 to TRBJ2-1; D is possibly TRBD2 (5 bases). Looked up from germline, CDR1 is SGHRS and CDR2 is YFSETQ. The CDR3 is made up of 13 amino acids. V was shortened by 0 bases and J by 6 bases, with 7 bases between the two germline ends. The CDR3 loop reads CASSLGGINEQFF. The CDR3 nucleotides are TGCGCCAGCAGCTTGGGAGGGATCAATGAGCAGTTCTTC. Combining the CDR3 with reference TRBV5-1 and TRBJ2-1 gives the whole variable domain KAGVTQTPRYLIKTRGQQVTLSCSPISGHRSVSWYQQTPGQGLQFLFEYFSETQRNKGNFPGRFSGRQFSNSRSEMNVSTLELGDSALYLCASSLGGINEQFFGPGTRLTVL.

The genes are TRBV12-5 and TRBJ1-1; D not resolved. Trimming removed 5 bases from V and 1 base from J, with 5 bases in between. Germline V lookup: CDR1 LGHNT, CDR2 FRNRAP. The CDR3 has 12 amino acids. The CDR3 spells CASGLANTEAFF. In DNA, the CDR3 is TGTGCTAGTGGTCTGGCGAACACTGAAGCTTTCTTT.